The next 26 T cell receptor beta chains were all read from a single sample in a study of cytomegalovirus exposure and HLA in healthy donors. The PCR contained 60 Vbeta and 13 Jbeta primers. Assay: immunoSEQ multiplex PCR; the TCRdb copy retains only in-frame clones and omits some. The sample contains some 150,000 clones, 80% to 85% of which appear only once. The sample comprised PBMCs. Source of these receptors: a woman in her fifties or sixties in good health and CMV-seropositive.

The rearrangement uses TRBV6-1 and TRBJ2-5; D might be TRBD2 (5 bases). The J call may be mistaken, given a closer DNA end match to TRBJ2-7. The CDR3 is 15 residues long. Germline lookup yields CDR1 MNHNS and CDR2 SASEGT. CDR3 coding DNA: TGTGCCAGCAGTGTTAGCGCCCGATCGGGCTACGAGCAGTACTTC. This sequence encodes CASSVSARSGYEQYF.

The chain carries TRBV5-1 and TRBJ1-4; 8 positions agree with TRBD1. The length of the CDR3 is 15 residues. V shed 7 bases and J 2 bases; nucleotides not matched to a gene: 7. CDR1 SGHRS and CDR2 YFSETQ come from the germline V gene. Written as DNA, the CDR3 is TGCGCCAGCGCTGGACAGGGCACTACTAATGAAAAACTGTTTTTT. Translated: CASAGQGTTNEKLFF.

The genes are TRBV7-2 and TRBJ2-2; possibly TRBD2 for D (5 bases). The CDR3 loop spans 15 amino acids. Germline CDR1 is SGHTA and CDR2 is FQGNSA. Trimming pared 5 bases from V and 4 bases from J, leaving 14 bases between. CDR3 sequence: CASSPSNAGTGELFF. DNA of the CDR3: TGTGCCAGCAGCCCTTCCAACGCGGGCACCGGGGAGCTGTTTTTT.

The chain has TRBV2 and TRBJ2-3, with a weak D call TRBD2 (5 bases). This CDR3 is 14 amino acids long. Germline loops: CDR1 SNHLY, CDR2 FYNNEI. Trimming took off 6 bases at V and 6 bases at J, with 16 bases between the two ends. The CDR3 loop is CASRRSSRLDTQYF. The CDR3 region has the DNA TGTGCCAGCAGAAGGTCTAGCAGGCTGGATACGCAGTATTTT.

The chain carries TRBV14 and TRBJ2-1, with 8 bases identical to TRBD1. The CDR3 runs 16 residues. Germline V gene sequence: CDR1 SGHDN, CDR2 FVKESK. Trimming cost V 5 bases and J 4 bases; bases outside gene matches: 10. CDR3 bases: TGTGCCAGCAGCACCCAATTTCGACAGGGGTACAATGAGCAGTTCTTC. It encodes CASSTQFRQGYNEQFF.

The V and J genes are TRBV7-6 and TRBJ2-7; 9 bases fit TRBD2. This CDR3 comprises 12 residues. Germline-derived CDR1 and CDR2 are SGHVS and FNYEAQ. V was clipped by 3 bases and J by 9 bases; unmatched bases: 3. CDR3 nucleotide sequence: TGTGCCAGCAGCTTCGCGGGGGGGGTGCAGTACTTC. Translation: CASSFAGGVQYF.

The chain has TRBV6-5 and TRBJ1-1; TRBD1 agrees at 8 bases. Germline V CDR1 and CDR2: MNHEY, SVGAGI. J gave up 2 bases and V 6 bases, and 2 bases lay outside the gene matches. The CDR3 sequence is 13 residues long. CDR3 nucleotide sequence: TGTGCCAGCAGGGACAGGGCAAACACTGAAGCTTTCTTT. This sequence encodes CASRDRANTEAFF.

This clone appeared a few times. The chain is built from TRBV2 and TRBJ1-1; 9 bases are a match to TRBD1. V shed 6 bases, J shed 4 bases, and the junction held 3 bases outside the gene matches. The CDR3 has 13 amino acids. Germline CDR1 reads SNHLY; CDR2 reads FYNNEI. CDR3 in DNA: TGTGCCAGCAGGATGACAGGGGGCACTGAAGCTTTCTTT. Translating it yields CASRMTGGTEAFF.

The rearrangement joins TRBV9 to TRBJ2-2; D call uncertain. Trimming took 4 bases from V and 3 from J, leaving 7 bases between them. CDR1 SGDLS and CDR2 YYNGEE come from the germline V gene. The CDR3 has 13 residues. In DNA form, the CDR3 reads TGTGCCAGCAGCCCCCTCTACACCGGGGAGCTGTTTTTT. Residues: CASSPLYTGELFF.

V and J are TRBV19 and TRBJ2-1; 8 nucleotides agree with TRBD2. The germline CDR1 and CDR2 sequences are LNHDA and SQIVND (reference sequence). V lost 5 bases to trimming and J lost 8 bases; unmatched junction nucleotides: 8. The CDR3 has 14 residues. The CDR3: CASSPGRARDEQFF. CDR3 DNA sequence: TGTGCCAGTAGTCCCGGGAGGGCTCGGGATGAGCAGTTCTTC.

This clone was picked up a small number of times. This CDR3 is also generated by other DNA sequences in the sample. J is TRBJ2-3 and V is TRBV25-1, with D uncertain. Germline V gene sequence: CDR1 MGHDK, CDR2 SYGVNS. V lost 1 base and J 2 bases, leaving 13 bases between the germline ends. The CDR3 totals 16 residues. CDR3 sequence reads: CASSESPSLNTDTQYF. The CDR3, as DNA: TGTGCCAGCAGTGAATCCCCCTCTTTAAACACAGATACGCAGTATTTT.

The chain has TRBV18 and TRBJ1-4; 8 bases are shared with TRBD1. Germline values: CDR1 KGHSH, CDR2 LQKENI. V lost 5 bases to trimming and J lost 3 bases; unmatched junction nucleotides: 5. The CDR3 has 15 residues. The DNA for the CDR3 is TGTGCCAGCTCATCCCAGGGGGCTGCTAATGAAAAACTGTTTTTT. Amino acids: CASSSQGAANEKLFF.

Concerning this clone: One junction end disagrees with the germline gene, perhaps due to a read error. The V and J genes are TRBV5-5 and TRBJ1-3; possibly TRBD1 for D (6 bases). CDR3 length: 14 residues. The germline V gene encodes CDR1 SGHKS and CDR2 YYEKEE (reference sequence). CDR3 sequence reads: CASSSRQAGNTIYF. As DNA, the CDR3 is TGTGCCAGCAGCTCACGACAGGCTGGGAACACCATATATTTT.

This chain links TRBV5-1 with TRBJ1-4; TRBD1 might be the D (5 bases). Trimming took off 3 bases at V and 4 bases at J, with 13 bases between the two ends. The germline CDR1 and CDR2 sequences are SGHRS and YFSETQ. This CDR3 has 15 residues. Written as DNA, the CDR3 is TGCGCCAGCAGCTCAGTGGGGCACCTTAATGAAAAACTGTTTTTT. The encoded protein is CASSSVGHLNEKLFF.

The chain employs TRBV7-3 and TRBJ2-3, with TRBD2 matching over 9 bases. Trimming removed 5 bases from V and 2 bases from J; junction bases left unmatched: 8. CDR1 is SGHTA and CDR2 is FQGTGA in the germline V gene. The CDR3 totals 16 residues. The chain's CDR3 is CASSPIAGAITDTQYF. DNA for the CDR3: TGTGCCAGCAGCCCGATAGCGGGAGCGATCACAGATACGCAGTATTTT.

The chain couples TRBV18 to TRBJ2-1; TRBD2 matches 12 bases. Trimming at V came to 2 bases and at J to 6 bases, leaving 8 bases not matched to a gene. Germline V gives CDR1 KGHSH, CDR2 LQKENI. CDR3 size: 17 residues. The CDR3 protein is CASSPEVGTSGLNEQFF. CDR3 bases: TGTGCCAGCTCACCAGAAGTGGGGACTAGCGGGCTCAATGAGCAGTTCTTC.

V is TRBV5-4 and J is TRBJ1-2; the D is unclear. This CDR3 comprises 13 residues. V lost 0 bases and J lost 1, with 4 bases in between. In germline, CDR1 is SGHNT, CDR2 YYREEE (reference sequence). The CDR3 sequence: CASSLAVNYGYTF. Here the CDR3 DNA reads TGTGCCAGCAGCTTGGCAGTTAACTATGGCTACACCTTC.

The rearrangement links TRBV27 to TRBJ2-5; D unresolved. This CDR3 comprises 13 residues. The V end was cut by 0 bases, the J end by 4 bases, with 6 bases between. Per germline, CDR1 MNHEY and CDR2 SMNVEV (reference sequence). CDR3 protein: CASSLSRIETQYF. The CDR3 DNA reads TGTGCCAGCAGTTTATCGAGGATAGAGACCCAGTACTTC.

This rearrangement joins TRBV27 to TRBJ1-5; D not resolved. Germline V gene sequence: CDR1 MNHEY, CDR2 SMNVEV (reference sequence). The length of the CDR3 is 13 residues. The V end lost 3 bases, the J end lost 12 bases, and 15 bases lay between the germline ends. This CDR3 reads CASSFPGSAHQHF. CDR3 bases: TGTGCCAGCAGTTTCCCCGGGAGCGCCCACCAGCATTTT.

CDR3 sequence reads: CASSQPTYGYTF. The CDR3 DNA follows: TGTGCCAGCAGTCAGCCGACTTATGGCTACACCTTC. The chain has TRBV2 and TRBJ1-2; D gene unclear. The germline V gene has CDR1 SNHLY and CDR2 FYNNEI. This CDR3 is 12 amino acids long. V was pared by 5 bases and J by 5 bases, with 9 bases between.

This clone was observed once. This rearrangement joins TRBV29-1 to TRBJ2-1, with D possibly TRBD1 on 6 matching bases. The CDR3 contains 14 residues. Trimming removed 3 bases from V and 0 bases from J, with 9 bases in between. Germline CDR1 is SQVTM and CDR2 is ANQGSEA. The CDR3 is CSVERGSSYNEQFF. DNA for the CDR3: TGCAGCGTTGAGAGGGGGAGCTCCTACAATGAGCAGTTCTTC.

CDR3 sequence reads: CASSMQGAYSNQPQHF. CDR3 nucleotide sequence: TGTGCCAGCAGCATGCAGGGGGCATATAGCAATCAGCCCCAGCATTTT. The chain combines TRBV5-6 with TRBJ1-5, with TRBD1 matching 8 bases. The germline V gene has CDR1 SGHDT and CDR2 YYEEEE. This CDR3 contains 16 residues. The V gene end was trimmed by 4 bases and the J gene end by 0 bases; junction bases not matched to a gene: 6.

The chain employs TRBV7-2 and TRBJ2-1; TRBD2 matches at 13 bases. CDR3 length: 15 amino acids. The ends lost 5 bases at V and 5 bases at J; junction bases unmatched: 3. CDR1 is SGHTA, CDR2 FQGNSA, per germline. CDR3 DNA sequence: TGTGCCAGCAGCATGGGACTAGCGGGGAACAATGAGCAGTTCTTC. This translates into CASSMGLAGNNEQFF.

V gene TRBV30 combines with J gene TRBJ2-6, with D possibly matching TRBD1 (5 bases). The V gene lost 5 bases and the J gene lost 6 bases, with 17 bases spanning the gap. Germline-derived CDR1 and CDR2 are GTSNPN and SVGIG (reference sequence). This CDR3 region has 15 residues. DNA for the CDR3: TGTGCCTGGGTGAAACAGGCTGGTGAGGCCAACGTCCTGACTTTC. Protein: CAWVKQAGEANVLTF.

The chain recombines TRBV7-2 with TRBJ2-5; D is unclear. The CDR3 spans 13 residues. Between the trimmed V and J ends, which lost 5 bases and 0 bases, there was a span of 7 bases. Germline V gives CDR1 SGHTA, CDR2 FQGNSA. The CDR3 coding sequence is TGTGCCAGCAGCGAACAATACCAAGAGACCCAGTACTTC. Its protein is CASSEQYQETQYF.

The chain couples TRBV5-1 to TRBJ2-2, with TRBD2 identical over 7 bases. V lost 2 bases to trimming and J lost 4 bases; unmatched junction nucleotides: 5. CDR1 is SGHRS, CDR2 YFSETQ, per germline. The CDR3 extends over 15 amino acids. Written as DNA, the CDR3 is TGCGCCAGCAGCTTCGCGGGAGATACCACCGGGGAGCTGTTTTTT. Its protein is CASSFAGDTTGELFF.